Following are 26 T cell receptor beta chains from one sample sequenced in a study of blood T cell repertoires in COVID-19. The table came from immunoSEQ multiplex PCR; TCRdb's copy has only in-frame clones and leaves some out. The top ten clones hold approximately 2% of a sample with around 170,000 clones, 89% of them seen once. The sequenced sample consisted of peripheral blood. These receptors were obtained from a man aged 18 to 35 who had recovered from COVID-19.

The count of this clone is one. The chain carries TRBV29-1 and TRBJ2-5, with 8 nucleotides matching TRBD2. CDR1 is SQVTM, CDR2 ANQGSEA, per germline. The V gene end was trimmed by 6 bases and the J gene end by 5 bases; junction bases not matched to a gene: 8. The CDR3 spans 13 residues. The chain's CDR3 is CSVALAGMETQYF. Written as DNA, the CDR3 is TGCAGCGTGGCGTTAGCGGGAATGGAGACCCAGTACTTC.

Here the CDR3 reads CASSPQDSFLYGYTF. CDR3 nucleotide sequence: TGTGCCAGCAGCCCACAGGATTCTTTTCTCTATGGCTACACCTTC. The chain recombines TRBV14 with TRBJ1-2, with D tentatively TRBD1 (5 bases). Trimming shortened V by 4 bases and J by 4 bases, and 16 bases separated the two germline ends. CDR1 and CDR2 (germline): SGHDN, FVKESK. The CDR3 is made up of 15 amino acids.

The chain is built from TRBV3-1 (or the pseudogene TRBV3-2) and TRBJ2-5, with 9 bases aligning to TRBD1. The V segment lost 4 bases and the J segment 3 bases; nucleotides outside the gene matches: 12. Germline V CDR1 and CDR2: LGHDT, YNNKEL (reference sequence). The CDR3 length is 17 residues. CDR3 sequence: CASSLAPRDREEETQYF. In DNA, the CDR3 is TGTGCCAGCAGCCTCGCCCCCCGGGACAGGGAGGAAGAGACCCAGTACTTC.

This chain uses TRBV6-5 with TRBJ2-1, with 9 nucleotides matching TRBD2. The V segment lost 7 bases and the J segment 10 bases; nucleotides outside the gene matches: 14. Per the germline V gene, CDR1 is MNHEY and CDR2 is SVGAGI. The CDR3 contains 15 residues. The CDR3 is CASKRGESGRKEQFF. In nucleotides, the CDR3 is TGTGCCAGCAAGCGGGGCGAGAGCGGGAGGAAGGAGCAGTTCTTC.

The chain recombines TRBV7-2 with TRBJ2-1, with D tentatively TRBD2 (5 bases). The CDR3 consists of 14 residues. The germline CDR1 and CDR2 sequences are SGHTA and FQGNSA. Trimming cost V 1 base and J 1 base, with 5 bases left between them. The CDR3 DNA follows: TGTGCCAGCAGCTTAGGAGGGTCCTACAATGAGCAGTTCTTC. This translates into CASSLGGSYNEQFF.

This chain connects TRBV5-4 to TRBJ2-5; 10 positions match TRBD2. Unmatched junction bases numbered 9, after V lost 0 bases and J lost 4 bases. The germline gives CDR1 SGHNT, CDR2 YYREEE (reference sequence). CDR3 length: 17 amino acids. The CDR3 loop is CASSLGGQREGRETQYF. CDR3 nucleotide sequence: TGTGCCAGCAGCTTGGGAGGTCAGCGGGAGGGTCGAGAGACCCAGTACTTC.

The V call is TRBV5-1, the J call TRBJ2-3; perhaps TRBD2 as D (5 bases). CDR1 is SGHRS and CDR2 is YFSETQ in the germline V gene. The CDR3 is 14 amino acids. Trimming took 0 bases from V and 3 from J, leaving 8 bases between them. The CDR3 loop reads CASSLVRETDTQYF. CDR3 sequence (DNA): TGCGCCAGCAGCTTGGTCCGGGAAACAGATACGCAGTATTTT.

This chain connects TRBV6-2 or TRBV6-3 to TRBJ2-7; no clear D gene. The CDR3 has 16 residues. Per germline, CDR1 MNHEY and CDR2 SVGEGT. Trimming removed 1 base at V and 2 bases at J, with 15 bases between. The CDR3 loop reads CASSYWHPGVTYEQYF. CDR3 nucleotides: TGTGCCAGCAGTTACTGGCACCCTGGAGTTACCTACGAGCAGTACTTC.

The chain joins TRBV4-1 to TRBJ2-5; D is perhaps TRBD2 (5 bases). CDR1 and CDR2 (germline): MGHRA, YSYEKL. The CDR3 covers 16 residues. V shed 0 bases and J shed 4 bases, with 15 bases lying between them. The CDR3 nucleotides are TGCGCCAGCAGCCAAGATATCCCCGCGCGGGCAGAGACCCAGTACTTC. Encoded protein: CASSQDIPARAETQYF.

This clone has just one count. This chain links TRBV27 with TRBJ2-1; D ambiguous. The CDR3 has 15 amino acids. Germline V gives CDR1 MNHEY, CDR2 SMNVEV (reference sequence). Trimming took 4 bases from V and 4 from J, leaving 14 bases between them. CDR3: CASSSLVTGYNEQFF. The CDR3 DNA reads as TGTGCCAGCAGTTCCCTAGTAACGGGTTACAATGAGCAGTTCTTC.

V is TRBV7-2 and J is TRBJ1-3; tentative D call: TRBD1 (5 bases). Trimming removed 4 bases from V and 0 bases from J, with 10 bases in between. The CDR3 has 15 amino acids. CDR1 is SGHTA, CDR2 FQGNSA, per germline. The DNA of the CDR3 is TGTGCCAGCAGCTCCAGACAGACCTCTGGAAACACCATATATTTT. It specifies CASSSRQTSGNTIYF.

This chain connects TRBV6-5 to TRBJ2-7; possible D gene TRBD1, 6 bases. This CDR3 has 11 amino acids. Germline CDR1 and CDR2: MNHEY and SVGAGI. Deletions cut 8 bases from V and 2 bases from J, with 7 bases between. The CDR3: CASGQTYEQYF. DNA of the CDR3: TGTGCCAGCGGACAGACCTACGAGCAGTACTTC.

The chain has TRBV14 and TRBJ1-6, with D possibly being TRBD1 (5 bases). Germline CDR1 SGHDN, CDR2 FVKESK. CDR3 length equals 15 residues. The ends were cut back, 2 bases at V and 7 bases at J, with 12 bases in the middle. Here the CDR3 DNA reads TGTGCCAGCAGCCAACAGTTCGGGGGGAATTCACCCCTCCACTTT. The encoded protein is CASSQQFGGNSPLHF. The whole variable domain, remainder taken from reference TRBV14 and TRBJ1-6, is EAGVTQFPSHSVIEKGQTVTLRCDPISGHDNLYWYRRVMGKEIKFLLHFVKESKQDESGMPNNRFLAERTGGTYSTLKVQPAELEDSGVYFCASSQQFGGNSPLHFGNGTRLTVT.

The chain recombines TRBV29-1 with TRBJ1-1; D gene uncertain. Germline CDR1 is SQVTM and CDR2 is ANQGSEA. V lost 2 bases to trimming and J lost 3 bases, with 13 bases between them. There are 14 residues in the CDR3. The CDR3 nucleotides read TGCAGCGTTGAACTTGCGGGAGGGTACACTGAAGCTTTCTTT. This sequence encodes CSVELAGGYTEAFF.

J is TRBJ1-1 and V is TRBV10-3; D is perhaps TRBD1 (5 bases). Trimming shortened V by 7 bases and J by 4 bases, and 10 bases separated the two germline ends. Germline V gene sequence: CDR1 ENHRY, CDR2 SYGVKD. There are 12 residues in the CDR3. Here the CDR3 DNA reads TGTGCCATCAAGAGGGGAGGCACTGAAGCTTTCTTT. This encodes CAIKRGGTEAFF.

To note about this clone: One end of the junction is discordant with germline, which a read error may explain. The chain employs TRBV7-7 and TRBJ2-2, with D maybe TRBD1 (6 bases). The V gene's germline CDR1 is SSHAT and CDR2 FNYEAQ (reference sequence). This CDR3 spans 14 amino acids. The CDR3 loop reads CASSSYQGSGELFF. DNA of the CDR3: TGTGCTAGCAGCTCGTACCAGGGGTCCGGGGAGCTGTTTTTT.

V gene TRBV9 combines with J gene TRBJ1-3; no definite D call. V lost 3 bases and J lost 0, with 7 bases in between. The germline V gene has CDR1 SGDLS and CDR2 YYNGEE. This CDR3 has 14 amino acids. Here the CDR3 reads CASSAEHSGNTIYF. The CDR3 nucleotides read TGTGCCAGCAGCGCCGAACACTCTGGAAACACCATATATTTT.

As to this clone: This may come from a read error, since a much larger clone is one base off. V gene TRBV2 combines with J gene TRBJ1-5; 7 bases agree with TRBD1. Germline V gene lookup returns CDR1 SNHLY and CDR2 FYNNEI. This CDR3 comprises 15 residues. V lost 4 bases and J lost 0; bases outside the gene matches: 3. The CDR3 reads CASSARDSSNQPQHF. As DNA, the CDR3 is TGTGCCAGCAGTGCCCGGGACAGTAGCAATCAGCCCCAGCATTTT.

This rearrangement joins TRBV2 to TRBJ2-7; the D gene is possibly TRBD1 (5 bases). Germline V gene sequence: CDR1 SNHLY, CDR2 FYNNEI. The CDR3 is 12 amino acids. Trimming cost V 4 bases and J 3 bases, with 7 bases left between them. CDR3 sequence (DNA): TGTGCCAGCAGTGCCCAGGGCTACGAGCAGTACTTC. It is translated as CASSAQGYEQYF.

CDR3 loop: CASAPGQGITDTQYF. CDR3 DNA sequence: TGTGCCAGCGCTCCGGGACAGGGGATCACAGATACGCAGTATTTT. The chain couples TRBV11-2 to TRBJ2-3; 10 nucleotides line up with TRBD1. Looked up from germline, CDR1 is SGHAT and CDR2 is FQNNGV. J was trimmed by 2 bases and V by 8 bases; bases with no gene match: 7. The CDR3 is 15 amino acids.

The chain recombines TRBV6-5 with TRBJ2-7, with 14 bases matching TRBD2. Per the germline V gene, CDR1 is MNHEY and CDR2 is SVGAGI. Trimming at V came to 6 bases and at J to 5 bases, leaving 6 bases not matched to a gene. The CDR3 covers 15 residues. The CDR3 here is CASSPGLAGVDEQYF. CDR3 nucleotides: TGTGCCAGCAGCCCGGGACTAGCGGGAGTAGACGAGCAGTACTTC.

The chain links TRBV10-3 to TRBJ1-2, with a weak D call TRBD1 (5 bases). Per germline, CDR1 ENHRY and CDR2 SYGVKD. This CDR3 spans 11 amino acids. Trimming cost V 6 bases and J 6 bases, with 8 bases left between them. The CDR3 nucleotides are TGTGCCATCAGGACAGCTAATGGCTACACCTTC. As protein: CAIRTANGYTF.

The rearrangement joins TRBV3-1 (or the pseudogene TRBV3-2) to TRBJ2-7, with D maybe TRBD2 (6 bases). This CDR3 is built from 14 residues. The germline gives CDR1 LGHDT, CDR2 YNNKEL (reference sequence). The V gene lost 5 bases and the J gene lost 1 base, with 12 bases spanning the gap. The DNA of the CDR3 is TGTGCCAGCAGCTCGCCTAGCGTATCCTACGAGCAGTACTTC. It translates to CASSSPSVSYEQYF.

V and J are TRBV4-2 and TRBJ2-3, with 11 nucleotides matching TRBD2. The germline V gene has CDR1 LGHNA and CDR2 YNFKEQ. The CDR3 consists of 16 residues. Trimming cost V 5 bases and J 4 bases; bases outside gene matches: 8. The CDR3 is CASSSRVAGGADTQYF. CDR3 DNA sequence: TGTGCCAGCAGCTCCCGGGTAGCGGGAGGGGCAGATACGCAGTATTTT.

The chain combines TRBV28 with TRBJ2-1; the match to TRBD1 covers 10 bases. V gave up 3 bases and J gave up 6 bases; unmatched junction bases: 8. Germline-derived CDR1 and CDR2 are MDHEN and SYDVKM. The CDR3 runs to 16 residues. The CDR3 sequence is CASSFLSDRGGNEQFF. CDR3 in DNA: TGTGCCAGCAGTTTCCTGTCGGACAGGGGGGGCAATGAGCAGTTCTTC.

The V gene is TRBV6-5, the J gene TRBJ2-7, with a weak D call TRBD2 (6 bases). The ends were cut back, 6 bases at V and 5 bases at J, with 17 bases in the middle. This CDR3 comprises 14 residues. Looked up from germline, CDR1 is MNHEY and CDR2 is SVGAGI. CDR3 loop: CASRPSGGTNEQYF. The CDR3 region has the DNA TGTGCCAGCAGGCCCTCAGGAGGGACCAACGAGCAGTACTTC.